The TCR beta chain under discussion was sequenced for a study of human T cells and chemical hapten exposure. CDR3 length: 14 residues. CDR1 LGHNA and CDR2 YSLEER come from the germline V gene. V was trimmed by 1 base and J by 4 bases, leaving 11 bases between them. TCRdb independently ran MiXCR on the RACE reads; one entry per CDR3 protein. This table has about 260,000 distinct CDR3 sequences, around 9.3% appearing once. Time point: pre-sensitization, week 0. Indicated treatment: therapeutic diphenylcyclopropenone sensitization with weekly scalp DPC. The clonotype was recovered from a woman in her thirties or forties with alopecia areata. Some clones in this sample may be carry-over from other donors' samples. The source material was whole blood, sampled in connection with sensitization to the hapten diphenylcyclopropenone (DPC). V is TRBV4-3 and J is TRBJ2-7; tentatively, D is TRBD2 (6 bases). The CDR3 here is CASSQARGEYEQYF. The CDR3 DNA sequence: TGCGCCAGCAGCCAAGCCCGCGGGGAATACGAGCAGTACTTC.